The entry that follows covers one T cell receptor beta chain sequence. The source of the sample is a study of T cell changes during pregnancy in multiple sclerosis. Assay used: immunoSEQ multiplex PCR; TCRdb lists only in-frame clones, some missing. The data show 42,000 or so clones, around 93% seen once. This CDR3 spans 15 amino acids. V shed 5 bases, J shed 5 bases, and the junction held 7 bases outside the gene matches. CDR1 LNHDA and CDR2 SQIVND come from the germline V gene (reference sequence). This chain connects TRBV19 to TRBJ2-5, with 11 nucleotides matching TRBD2. The sequences come from CD8+ T cells from peripheral blood mononuclear cells, collected in the third trimester of pregnancy. This TCR derives from a female donor with multiple sclerosis, enrolled in a pregnancy study. The CDR3 nucleotides are TGTGCCAGTAGTTTAGCGGGAGGGCCCCAGGAGACCCAGTACTTC. This codes for CASSLAGGPQETQYF.